This T cell receptor beta chain was identified during a study of cytomegalovirus exposure and HLA in healthy donors. This CDR3 contains 14 residues. Germline lookup yields CDR1 LGHNA and CDR2 YSLEER. The PCR made use of 60 Vbeta and 13 Jbeta primers. TCRdb keeps only in-frame clones here, not all; method: immunoSEQ multiplex PCR. The sample includes some 140,000 clones, about 66% of them seen just once. Sequenced material: PBMCs. This chain joins TRBV4-3 and TRBJ2-5, with TRBD1 as a possible D gene (6 bases). The assigned J gene may be wrong: the sequence end matches TRBJ2-7 better. The sequence came from a human donor in good health. The CDR3, as DNA: TGCGCCAGCAGCCAAGTACAGGGCTCCTACGAGCAGTACTTC. Translated, it gives CASSQVQGSYEQYF.